The subject of this entry is one T cell receptor beta chain. Other DNA sequences of this sample code for an identical CDR3. The data are from a study of shared clonotypes between healthy human individuals. Naive CD8 cells, CD45RO-negative and positively selected for CCR7, excluded terminally differentiated effector memory CD45RA+ cells. The repertoire was sequenced with immunoSEQ multiplex PCR; TCRdb's copy has only in-frame clones and lacks some. The table shows millions of clones, with over 85% occurring only once. This clonotype was sampled from a man aged 18 to 29 in good health. The specimen was naive CD8+ T cells sorted from blood.

The CDR3 coding sequence is TGCGCCAGCAGCCAAGATGGGGCAGACGAGCAGTACTTC. It specifies CASSQDGADEQYF. V usage is TRBV4-1 and J usage is TRBJ2-7; D is perhaps TRBD1 (5 bases). Germline values: CDR1 MGHRA, CDR2 YSYEKL. The CDR3 is made up of 13 amino acids. Trimming shortened V by 0 bases and J by 5 bases, and 8 bases separated the two germline ends.